The clone carrying this TCR beta chain showed up many times. Antigen specificity is unknown. This entry belongs to a study of blood T cells in healthy people across ages. Study in general: Per every two T cells, about one barcoded beta molecule was captured by template switching. Regarding the study as a whole: As age increased, TCR beta diversity per million T cells fell in a roughly linear fashion.

A second roughly 7 to 11 cycle PCR used barcoded and J-beta primers. Each CDR3 protein is one row after TCRdb ran MiXCR on the 5' RACE reads. Of about 800,000 distinct CDR3 sequences in the sample, roughly 50% were seen once. V lost 10 bases to trimming and J lost 6 bases; unmatched junction nucleotides: 9. The CDR3 has 14 residues. The germline V gene encodes CDR1 ENHRY and CDR2 SYGVKD. The chain carries TRBV10-3 and TRBJ2-1, with TRBD2 identical over 10 bases. The sample comprised blood. The sequence derives from a man in his thirties or forties in good health. This CDR3 is CATRLAGGSNEQFF. CDR3 DNA sequence: TGTGCCACTAGACTAGCGGGCGGGTCCAATGAGCAGTTCTTC.